What follows are 31 T cell receptor beta chains derived from one specimen sequenced in a study of cytomegalovirus exposure and HLA in healthy donors (dated by TCRdb to 2015 to 2018). The method was the immunoSEQ multiplex PCR assay. TCRdb's version of the immuneACCESS table is confined to in-frame rearrangements and falls short of the full clone set. An unresolved V gene accounts for under half of the shortfall where checked; the remainder is of unknown origin. The sample yields more than 300,000 clones; roughly 88% were counted once. The top ten constitute about 0.8% of the sample. Sequencing was carried out using PBMCs. Receptors originate from a woman under 30 in good health and CMV-seronegative.

This clone was detected a few times. This rearrangement joins TRBV9 to TRBJ1-2, with TRBD1 matching over 12 bases. The CDR3 is made up of 12 amino acids. Germline CDR1 is SGDLS and CDR2 is YYNGEE. V shed 8 bases and J 7 bases; nucleotides not matched to a gene: 3. CDR3 coding DNA: TGTGCCAGGGGACAGGGGGCGTGTGGCTACACCTTC. Amino acid sequence: CARGQGACGYTF.

V gene TRBV4-1 combines with J gene TRBJ2-3; 10 nucleotides line up with TRBD1. V was pared by 1 base and J by 5 bases, with 9 bases of the junction left unmatched. This CDR3 region has 17 residues. Germline lookup yields CDR1 MGHRA and CDR2 YSYEKL. CDR3 in DNA: TGCGCCAGCAGCCAAGTCCAGACAGGGGGCAGTGGAGATACGCAGTATTTT. As protein: CASSQVQTGGSGDTQYF.

This clone was picked up a small number of times. The J gene is TRBJ1-1, the V gene TRBV18, with 8 nucleotides matching TRBD1. J lost 1 base, V lost 6 bases, and 7 bases had no gene match. CDR3 length: 15 residues. Per the germline V gene, CDR1 is KGHSH and CDR2 is LQKENI. The CDR3 bases are TGTGCCAGCTCCGATACGGGGACAGGGAACACTGAAGCTTTCTTT. Protein sequence: CASSDTGTGNTEAFF.

V is TRBV25-1 and J is TRBJ1-3; D unresolved. CDR1 and CDR2 from the germline V gene are MGHDK and SYGVNS. The V gene lost 3 bases and the J gene lost 3 bases, with 9 bases spanning the gap. The CDR3 sequence is 14 residues long. CDR3 nucleotide sequence: TGTGCCAGCAGTGACCCCGTCTTTGGAAACACCATATATTTT. It specifies CASSDPVFGNTIYF.

V gene TRBV6-5 combines with J gene TRBJ1-2, with 8 bases that match TRBD1. The CDR3 extends over 12 amino acids. Germline CDR1 is MNHEY and CDR2 is SVGAGI. With V trimmed by 8 bases and J by 5 bases, 4 bases remained unmatched. The DNA of the CDR3 is TGTGCCAGCGGACAGGGCCTATATGGCTACACCTTC. Translating gives CASGQGLYGYTF.

This chain uses TRBV27 with TRBJ2-1; D is undetermined. Trimming took 11 bases from V and 0 from J, leaving 11 bases between them. The CDR3 consists of 13 residues. Germline V CDR1 and CDR2: MNHEY, SMNVEV (reference sequence). CDR3: CAAAESSYNEQFF. The CDR3 DNA reads TGTGCCGCGGCGGAGAGCTCCTACAATGAGCAGTTCTTC.

The J gene is TRBJ2-1, the V gene TRBV4-3; 10 bases are a match to TRBD2. Germline values: CDR1 LGHNA, CDR2 YSLEER. Losses at the gene ends were 4 bases for V and 5 bases for J; bases not matched to a gene: 5. This CDR3 region has 15 residues. CDR3 coding DNA: TGCGCCAGCAGCCCTCAGCGGGAGGGAGACAATGAGCAGTTCTTC. Translated: CASSPQREGDNEQFF.

DNA of the CDR3: TGTGCCAGCTCACCACGGTCGCAGTACACCGGGGAGCTGTTTTTT. As protein: CASSPRSQYTGELFF. J is TRBJ2-2 and V is TRBV18; D is undetermined. Trimming removed 1 base from V and 3 bases from J, with 9 bases in between. Germline loops: CDR1 KGHSH, CDR2 LQKENI. The CDR3 has 15 amino acids.

This chain links TRBV2 with TRBJ2-7; the D is unclear. There are 11 residues in the CDR3. Trimming cost V 6 bases and J 5 bases, with 8 bases left between them. Germline V gene lookup returns CDR1 SNHLY and CDR2 FYNNEI. In DNA, the CDR3 is TGTGCCAGCAGCGAATTCAACGAGCAGTACTTC. Its translation: CASSEFNEQYF.

This rearrangement joins TRBV5-1 to TRBJ2-7; 11 bases map to TRBD2. V lost 5 bases, J lost 0 bases, and 10 bases stayed unmatched. From germline, CDR1 is SGHRS and CDR2 YFSETQ. This CDR3 spans 17 amino acids. The CDR3 reads CASRGGLAGGSSYEQYF. In DNA, the CDR3 is TGCGCCAGCAGGGGAGGGCTAGCGGGAGGAAGCTCCTACGAGCAGTACTTC.

CDR3 bases: TGTGCCAGCAGCCACGGCGGGGCAGGCCGGGGCAATCAGCCCCAGCATTTT. Its translation is CASSHGGAGRGNQPQHF. V and J are TRBV5-4 and TRBJ1-5; D is possibly TRBD1 (5 bases). Trimming took off 4 bases at V and 2 bases at J, with 19 bases between the two ends. Germline V gene sequence: CDR1 SGHNT, CDR2 YYREEE (reference sequence). This CDR3 region has 17 residues.

This chain links TRBV9 with TRBJ2-5, with 7 bases lining up with TRBD1. Losses at the gene ends were 3 bases for V and 4 bases for J; bases not matched to a gene: 9. Germline V gene sequence: CDR1 SGDLS, CDR2 YYNGEE. This CDR3 region has 15 residues. In DNA, the CDR3 is TGTGCCAGCAGCGAGACAGGGAACGAAAGAGAGACCCAGTACTTC. As protein: CASSETGNERETQYF.

V is TRBV28 and J is TRBJ2-3; 8 bases are shared with TRBD1. With 7 bases clipped from V and 1 base from J, the junction kept 7 bases outside the gene matches. Per germline, CDR1 MDHEN and CDR2 SYDVKM. The CDR3 runs to 15 residues. DNA of the CDR3: TGTGCCAGCAATCCCCAGGGGGCGGGCACAGATACGCAGTATTTT. This sequence encodes CASNPQGAGTDTQYF.

The genes are TRBV5-5 and TRBJ1-4; TRBD1 might be the D (6 bases). The CDR3 contains 15 residues. V lost 7 bases and J 4 bases, leaving 17 bases between the germline ends. Germline-derived CDR1 and CDR2 are SGHKS and YYEKEE (reference sequence). CDR3 protein: CASRLMTGLNEKLFF. The CDR3 coding sequence is TGTGCCAGCCGACTAATGACAGGCCTTAATGAAAAACTGTTTTTT.

This rearrangement joins TRBV5-1 to TRBJ2-7; TRBD1 aligns across 9 bases. The CDR3 has 17 amino acids. The germline CDR1 and CDR2 sequences are SGHRS and YFSETQ. V lost 3 bases and J lost 9; bases outside the gene matches: 19. CDR3 region: CASSSRAGTGNLGGQYF. In nucleotides, the CDR3 is TGCGCCAGCAGCTCACGCGCCGGGACAGGGAACCTTGGGGGGCAGTACTTC.

The CDR3 bases are TGTGCCAGTAGTATACCGTTAGTTTCCTACAATGAGCAGTTCTTC. This translates into CASSIPLVSYNEQFF. The chain recombines TRBV19 with TRBJ2-1; no definite D call. V lost 2 bases, J lost 1 base, and 9 bases lay in between. The V gene's germline CDR1 is LNHDA and CDR2 SQIVND (reference sequence). There are 15 residues in the CDR3.

V gene TRBV14 combines with J gene TRBJ2-1; D is ambiguous. The CDR3 sequence is 15 residues long. Germline V gene data show CDR1 as SGHDN and CDR2 as FVKESK. The V gene lost 1 base and the J gene lost 0 bases, with 7 bases spanning the gap. CDR3 coding DNA: TGTGCCAGCAGCCAAGGAGTTAGCTCCTACAATGAGCAGTTCTTC. Encoded protein: CASSQGVSSYNEQFF. The full variable domain, rest sourced from reference TRBV14 and TRBJ2-1, is EAGVTQFPSHSVIEKGQTVTLRCDPISGHDNLYWYRRVMGKEIKFLLHFVKESKQDESGMPNNRFLAERTGGTYSTLKVQPAELEDSGVYFCASSQGVSSYNEQFFGPGTRLTVL.

The rearrangement links TRBV6-1 to TRBJ1-4; D not certain. This CDR3 is 15 amino acids long. Deletions cut 1 base from V and 2 bases from J, with 8 bases between. Per the germline V gene, CDR1 is MNHNS and CDR2 is SASEGT. CDR3 amino acids: CASSEGAGTNEKLFF. The CDR3 nucleotides read TGTGCCAGCAGTGAAGGGGCAGGTACTAATGAAAAACTGTTTTTT.

The V gene is TRBV28, the J gene TRBJ2-5, with TRBD2 identical over 14 bases. Trimming removed 5 bases from V and 4 bases from J; junction bases left unmatched: 0. Looked up from germline, CDR1 is MDHEN and CDR2 is SYDVKM. The CDR3 runs 14 residues. CDR3 sequence: CASSGLAGGETQYF. The CDR3 DNA reads as TGTGCCAGCAGTGGACTAGCGGGAGGAGAGACCCAGTACTTC.

The genes are TRBV5-4 and TRBJ2-2; 15 nucleotides align to TRBD2. CDR3 size: 17 residues. The germline V gene has CDR1 SGHNT and CDR2 YYREEE (reference sequence). Trimming removed 0 bases from V and 6 bases from J; junction bases left unmatched: 3. DNA of the CDR3: TGTGCCAGCAGCTTGGGAGGACTAGCGGGAGGGTCCGGGGAGCTGTTTTTT. Translated: CASSLGGLAGGSGELFF.

The chain joins TRBV7-2 to TRBJ1-5; perhaps TRBD1 as D (5 bases). Per the germline V gene, CDR1 is SGHTA and CDR2 is FQGNSA. The V and J ends lost 4 bases and 6 bases respectively, with 10 bases between them. The CDR3 has 13 residues. The CDR3 DNA sequence: TGTGCCAGCAGCTCCGGGCAGGGTCAGCCCCAGCATTTT. It yields the protein CASSSGQGQPQHF.

This chain links TRBV30 with TRBJ2-1, with TRBD2 matching over 14 bases. Per the germline V gene, CDR1 is GTSNPN and CDR2 is SVGIG (reference sequence). The CDR3 extends over 14 amino acids. Losses at the gene ends were 4 bases for V and 12 bases for J; bases not matched to a gene: 8. CDR3 loop: CAWKGTSGGSRQFF. CDR3 bases: TGTGCCTGGAAAGGGACTAGCGGGGGTTCACGGCAGTTCTTC.

The chain couples TRBV11-2 to TRBJ1-1; D is perhaps TRBD1 (5 bases). Germline V lookup: CDR1 SGHAT, CDR2 FQNNGV. Deletions cut 5 bases from V and 1 base from J, with 14 bases between. CDR3 length: 15 residues. The CDR3 loop reads CASSPTGVQNTEAFF. The DNA of the CDR3 is TGTGCCAGCAGCCCTACGGGGGTTCAGAACACTGAAGCTTTCTTT.

This clone is a singleton in its sample. This rearrangement joins TRBV5-4 to TRBJ2-7; TRBD2 matches at 7 bases. Trimming cost V 7 bases and J 4 bases; bases outside gene matches: 8. CDR1 and CDR2 (germline): SGHNT, YYREEE (reference sequence). CDR3 length: 13 amino acids. The CDR3: CASAAGVGYEQYF. CDR3 nucleotide sequence: TGTGCCAGCGCCGCGGGAGTGGGTTACGAGCAGTACTTC.

The chain is built from TRBV5-1 and TRBJ2-5, with TRBD2 identical over 9 bases. The CDR3 is 17 residues long. Losses at the gene ends were 1 base for V and 5 bases for J; bases not matched to a gene: 12. The germline CDR1 and CDR2 sequences are SGHRS and YFSETQ. CDR3 loop: CASSLRLAGSRVETQYF. In nucleotides, the CDR3 is TGCGCCAGCAGCTTGAGGCTAGCGGGGTCGAGGGTGGAGACCCAGTACTTC.

The CDR3 coding sequence is TGTGCCAGCAGCTTGTCCGGGACAACCGGGGAGCTGTTTTTT. It translates to CASSLSGTTGELFF. The J gene is TRBJ2-2, the V gene TRBV11-3; weak D call: TRBD1 (6 bases). The CDR3 extends over 14 amino acids. Trimming took off 3 bases at V and 5 bases at J, with 10 bases between the two ends. Germline V gene lookup returns CDR1 SGHNT and CDR2 YENEEA.

The chain couples TRBV12-5 to TRBJ2-3; tentative D call: TRBD1 (6 bases). Trimming cost V 5 bases and J 3 bases, with 9 bases left between them. CDR1 and CDR2 (germline): LGHNT, FRNRAP. CDR3 length equals 13 residues. The chain's CDR3 is CASGEGVTDTQYF. Here the CDR3 DNA reads TGTGCTAGTGGTGAGGGGGTAACAGATACGCAGTATTTT.

The chain links TRBV28 to TRBJ2-5; TRBD1 might be the D (6 bases). The germline gives CDR1 MDHEN, CDR2 SYDVKM. V gave up 5 bases and J gave up 9 bases, with 16 bases separating them. CDR3 length equals 13 residues. CDR3 sequence: CASSPAGAHPQYF. CDR3 DNA sequence: TGTGCCAGCAGTCCCGCAGGGGCCCACCCCCAGTACTTC.

This sequence joins TRBV7-9 and TRBJ1-5; possibly TRBD1 for D (5 bases). The germline V gene has CDR1 SEHNR and CDR2 FQNEAQ (reference sequence). V lost 1 base to trimming and J lost 6 bases, with 13 bases between them. The CDR3 has 15 residues. DNA of the CDR3: TGTGCCAGCAGCTTAGAGGCAGGGATGGGTCAGCCCCAGCATTTT. It encodes CASSLEAGMGQPQHF. The full variable domain, in which reference TRBV7-9 and TRBJ1-5 provide the parts outside the CDR3, is DTGVSQNPRHKITKRGQNVTFRCDPISEHNRLYWYRQTLGQGPEFLTYFQNEAQLEKSRLLSDRFSAERPKGSFSTLEIQRTEQGDSAMYLCASSLEAGMGQPQHFGDGTRLSIL.

The chain recombines TRBV25-1 with TRBJ1-2; the D gene is possibly TRBD1 (5 bases). Between the trimmed V and J ends, which lost 1 base and 3 bases, there was a span of 12 bases. Germline assignment: CDR1 MGHDK and CDR2 SYGVNS. The CDR3 consists of 15 residues. The CDR3 here is CASSEFGRRDYGYTF. The DNA of the CDR3 is TGTGCCAGCAGTGAATTCGGGCGCAGGGACTATGGCTACACCTTC.

V gene TRBV5-1 combines with J gene TRBJ1-3; 7 positions agree with TRBD1. V gave up 2 bases and J gave up 4 bases; unmatched junction bases: 3. The CDR3 loop spans 14 amino acids. Germline-derived CDR1 and CDR2 are SGHRS and YFSETQ. The CDR3 sequence: CASSLGTDGNTIYF. CDR3 DNA: TGCGCCAGCAGCTTAGGGACAGACGGAAACACCATATATTTT.